This note documents a single T cell receptor (beta chain) sequence. Its matching antigen is unknown. This record comes from a study of cytomegalovirus exposure and HLA in healthy donors. Study results and limitations: Some V segments could not be told apart, so they were left out, TRBV6-2 and TRBV6-3 among them. Reportedly, a later analysis found an Asian-associated ancestry cluster had fewer N-insertions than the roughly 700-donor mean. There were a few CMV-associated chains whose specificity for CMV antigens was confirmed in vitro.

The PCR employed 60 Vbeta primers together with 13 Jbeta primers. Profiling relied on immunoSEQ multiplex PCR, and the TCRdb table lists in-frame clones only, not all of them. This table has 90,000 to 140,000 clones, 75% to 85% appearing once. Losses at the gene ends were 1 base for V and 8 bases for J; bases not matched to a gene: 8. Germline assignment: CDR1 MNHEY and CDR2 SVGAGI. The CDR3 loop spans 16 amino acids. V and J are TRBV6-5 and TRBJ2-1; 10 nucleotides match TRBD1. The receptor was derived from a man aged 25-45 years in good health and CMV-seronegative. The sequenced sample consisted of PBMCs. CDR3 nucleotide sequence: TGTGCCAGCAGTTACTGGGGGACAGGGGCAAGGGATGAGCAGTTCTTC. This encodes CASSYWGTGARDEQFF.